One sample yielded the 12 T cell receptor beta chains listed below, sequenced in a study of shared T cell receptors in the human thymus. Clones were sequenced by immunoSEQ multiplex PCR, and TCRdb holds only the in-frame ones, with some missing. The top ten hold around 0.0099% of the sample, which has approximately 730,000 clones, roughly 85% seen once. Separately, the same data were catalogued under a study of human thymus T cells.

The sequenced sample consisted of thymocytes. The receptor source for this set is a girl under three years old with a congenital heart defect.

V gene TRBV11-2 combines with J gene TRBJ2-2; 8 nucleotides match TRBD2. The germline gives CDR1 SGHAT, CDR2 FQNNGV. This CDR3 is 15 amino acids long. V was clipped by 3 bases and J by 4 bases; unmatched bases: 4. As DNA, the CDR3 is TGTGCCAGCAGCTTCGGACTAGCCCCCACCGGGGAGCTGTTTTTT. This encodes CASSFGLAPTGELFF.

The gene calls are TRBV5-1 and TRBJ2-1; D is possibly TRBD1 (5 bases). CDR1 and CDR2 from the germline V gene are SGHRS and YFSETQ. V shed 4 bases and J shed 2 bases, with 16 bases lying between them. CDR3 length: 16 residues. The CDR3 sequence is CASSQLTGNAYNEQFF. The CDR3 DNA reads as TGCGCCAGCAGCCAGCTAACAGGTAACGCCTACAATGAGCAGTTCTTC.

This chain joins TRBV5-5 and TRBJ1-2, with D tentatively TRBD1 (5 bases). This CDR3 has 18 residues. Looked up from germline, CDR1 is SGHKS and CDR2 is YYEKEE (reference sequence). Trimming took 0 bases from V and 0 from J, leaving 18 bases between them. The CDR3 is CASSLDLAGWGANYGYTF. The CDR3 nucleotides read TGTGCCAGCAGCTTGGATCTCGCAGGGTGGGGGGCTAACTATGGCTACACCTTC.

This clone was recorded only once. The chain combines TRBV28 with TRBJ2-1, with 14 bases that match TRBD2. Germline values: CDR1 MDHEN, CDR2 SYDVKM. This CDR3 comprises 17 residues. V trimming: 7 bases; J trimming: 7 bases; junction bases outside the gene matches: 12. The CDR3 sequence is CASTLLRTSGGRNEQFF. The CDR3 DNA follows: TGTGCCAGCACCCTACTGCGGACTAGCGGGGGGCGGAATGAGCAGTTCTTC.

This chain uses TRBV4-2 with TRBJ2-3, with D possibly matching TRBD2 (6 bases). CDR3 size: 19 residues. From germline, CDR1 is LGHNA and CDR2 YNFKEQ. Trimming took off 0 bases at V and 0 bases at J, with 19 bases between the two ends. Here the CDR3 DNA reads TGTGCCAGCAGCCAAGATCGGGGGAAGAGGGCTAAGAGCACAGATACGCAGTATTTT. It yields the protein CASSQDRGKRAKSTDTQYF.

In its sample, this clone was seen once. CDR3 sequence reads: CASGAKGDSNQPQHF. CDR3 nucleotide sequence: TGTGCTAGTGGGGCAAAAGGGGATAGCAATCAGCCCCAGCATTTT. The V gene is TRBV12-5, the J gene TRBJ1-5, with D tentatively TRBD1 (5 bases). CDR1 LGHNT and CDR2 FRNRAP come from the germline V gene. Trimming removed 6 bases from V and 0 bases from J, with 12 bases in between. The CDR3 contains 15 residues.

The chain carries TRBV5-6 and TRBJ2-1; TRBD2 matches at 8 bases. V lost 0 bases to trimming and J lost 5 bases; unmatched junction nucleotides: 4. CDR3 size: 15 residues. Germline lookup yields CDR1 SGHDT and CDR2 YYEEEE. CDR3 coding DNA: TGTGCCAGCAGCTTGGGCGGGGGGACCAACAATGAGCAGTTCTTC. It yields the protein CASSLGGGTNNEQFF.

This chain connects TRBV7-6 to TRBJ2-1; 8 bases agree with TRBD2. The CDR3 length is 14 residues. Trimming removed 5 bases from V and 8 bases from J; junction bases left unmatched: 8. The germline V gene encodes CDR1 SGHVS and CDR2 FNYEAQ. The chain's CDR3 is CASSPREGDDEQFF. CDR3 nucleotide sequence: TGTGCCAGCAGCCCCCGGGAGGGGGACGATGAGCAGTTCTTC.

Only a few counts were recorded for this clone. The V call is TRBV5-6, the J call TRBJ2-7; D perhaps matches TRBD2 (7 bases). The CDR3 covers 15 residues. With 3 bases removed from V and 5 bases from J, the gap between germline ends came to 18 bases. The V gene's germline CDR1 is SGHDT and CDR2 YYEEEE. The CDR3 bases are TGTGCCAGCAGCTCGTGGGGGGGGAGGGGGAACGAGCAGTACTTC. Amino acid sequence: CASSSWGGRGNEQYF. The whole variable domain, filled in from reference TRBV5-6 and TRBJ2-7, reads DAGVTQSPTHLIKTRGQQVTLRCSPKSGHDTVSWYQQALGQGPQFIFQYYEEEERQRGNFPDRFSGHQFPNYSSELNVNALLLGDSALYLCASSSWGGRGNEQYFGPGTRLTVT.

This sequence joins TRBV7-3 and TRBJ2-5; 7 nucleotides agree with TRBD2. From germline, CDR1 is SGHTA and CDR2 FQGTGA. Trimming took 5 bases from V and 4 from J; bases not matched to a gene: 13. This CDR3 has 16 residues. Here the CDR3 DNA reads TGTGCCAGCAGCCCCATCGGCGAGCGGGGAGGAGAGACCCAGTACTTC. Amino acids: CASSPIGERGGETQYF.

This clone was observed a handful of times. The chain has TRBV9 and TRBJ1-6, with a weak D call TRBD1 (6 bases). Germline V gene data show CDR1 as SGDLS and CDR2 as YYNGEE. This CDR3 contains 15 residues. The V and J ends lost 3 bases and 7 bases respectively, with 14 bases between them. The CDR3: CASSARTGPNSPLHF. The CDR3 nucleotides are TGTGCCAGCAGCGCTAGAACAGGGCCCAATTCACCCCTCCACTTT.

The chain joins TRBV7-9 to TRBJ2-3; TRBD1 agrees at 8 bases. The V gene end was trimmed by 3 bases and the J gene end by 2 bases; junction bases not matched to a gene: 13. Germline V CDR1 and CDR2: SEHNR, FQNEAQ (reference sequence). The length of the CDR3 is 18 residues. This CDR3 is CASSLGNLQGVLTDTQYF. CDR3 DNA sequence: TGTGCCAGCAGCTTGGGCAACCTACAGGGGGTACTCACAGATACGCAGTATTTT.